One sample yielded the 13 T cell receptor beta chains listed below, sequenced in a study of T cells expressing NK-cell markers. TCRdb re-called the 5' RACE reads; every CDR3 protein appears as one record, without DNA. This sample's table reports approximately 440,000 distinct CDR3 sequences. Input material: blood T cells: a sorted CD56 or NKG2C T cell subset, CD4+ or CD8+ T cells, or bulk PBMC T cells (not recorded which). All receptors come from a woman in her forties or fifties in good health.

The rearrangement links TRBV7-2 to TRBJ2-1. This CDR3 comprises 15 residues. Germline V lookup: CDR1 SGHTA, CDR2 FQGNSA. CDR3 in amino acids: CASSLAPLLYNEQFF.

The CDR3 is CASSQEAGGGGGTGELFF. V is TRBV4-1 and J is TRBJ2-2; the TCRdb call, TRBD2, lacks DNA for checking. This CDR3 has 18 amino acids. Germline values: CDR1 MGHRA, CDR2 YSYEKL.

The chain employs TRBV5-5 and TRBJ1-5; the TCRdb D gene call, TRBD1, has no DNA to confirm it. Per the germline V gene, CDR1 is SGHKS and CDR2 is YYEKEE (reference sequence). This CDR3 spans 15 amino acids. CDR3 sequence reads: CASSLGGQGSRPQHF.

The rearrangement links TRBV2 to TRBJ2-1. CDR1 and CDR2 from the germline V gene are SNHLY and FYNNEI. This CDR3 spans 14 amino acids. CDR3 in amino acids: CASGVQPSYNEQFF. The variable domain in full, completed from reference TRBV2 and TRBJ2-1, reads EPEVTQTPSHQVTQMGQEVILRCVPISNHLYFYWYRQILGQKVEFLVSFYNNEISEKSEIFDDQFSVERPDGSNFTLKIRSTKLEDSAMYFCASGVQPSYNEQFFGPGTRLTVL.

The chain has TRBV5-6 and TRBJ2-7. In germline, CDR1 is SGHDT, CDR2 YYEEEE. The CDR3 sequence is 13 residues long. Here the CDR3 reads CASRRTESYEQYF.

The chain joins TRBV15 to TRBJ2-5. CDR1 is LNHNV, CDR2 YYDKDF, per germline (reference sequence). The CDR3 covers 13 residues. The CDR3 is CATSQGYQETQYF.

The CDR3 protein is CASSQDFGVAGVNEQFF. The rearrangement links TRBV14 to TRBJ2-1; TCRdb reports TRBD2, a call that lacks DNA to check it against. Germline-derived CDR1 and CDR2 are SGHDN and FVKESK. This CDR3 spans 17 amino acids.

The chain uses TRBV2 and TRBJ1-5; there is no DNA to check the TCRdb D call of TRBD1. CDR3 length: 15 residues. The germline CDR1 and CDR2 sequences are SNHLY and FYNNEI. CDR3 sequence reads: CASSPRPGLSQPQHF.

The rearrangement joins TRBV25-1 to TRBJ2-5; TCRdb proposes TRBD1, but this gene call is untestable without DNA. Germline V gives CDR1 MGHDK, CDR2 SYGVNS. The CDR3 sequence is 15 residues long. Here the CDR3 reads CASSEFQGSKETQYF.

V is TRBV3-1 and J is TRBJ1-6; with no DNA, the TCRdb D assignment of TRBD1 cannot be verified. The CDR3 runs to 14 residues. CDR1 and CDR2 from the germline V gene are LGHDT and YNNKEL (reference sequence). CDR3 in amino acids: CASSRGGTNSPLHF.

J is TRBJ2-4 and V is TRBV5-1. Looked up from germline, CDR1 is SGHRS and CDR2 is YFSETQ. The CDR3 runs 13 residues. The CDR3 loop is CASSKGAKNIQYF.

The chain links TRBV5-5 to TRBJ2-1; TCRdb's D call, TRBD1, is unchecked because there is no DNA. Germline V gives CDR1 SGHKS, CDR2 YYEKEE (reference sequence). The CDR3 contains 17 residues. This CDR3 reads CASGPRDPGHIYNEQFF. Full variable domain (rest looked up from reference TRBV5-5 and TRBJ2-1): DAGVTQSPTHLIKTRGQQVTLRCSPISGHKSVSWYQQVLGQGPQFIFQYYEKEERGRGNFPDRFSARQFPNYSSELNVNALLLGDSALYLCASGPRDPGHIYNEQFFGPGTRLTVL.

The genes are TRBV9 and TRBJ2-5; TCRdb's D call of TRBD2 is untestable without DNA. The CDR3 totals 14 residues. Looked up from germline, CDR1 is SGDLS and CDR2 is YYNGEE. CDR3 residues: CASSRREGWETQYF.